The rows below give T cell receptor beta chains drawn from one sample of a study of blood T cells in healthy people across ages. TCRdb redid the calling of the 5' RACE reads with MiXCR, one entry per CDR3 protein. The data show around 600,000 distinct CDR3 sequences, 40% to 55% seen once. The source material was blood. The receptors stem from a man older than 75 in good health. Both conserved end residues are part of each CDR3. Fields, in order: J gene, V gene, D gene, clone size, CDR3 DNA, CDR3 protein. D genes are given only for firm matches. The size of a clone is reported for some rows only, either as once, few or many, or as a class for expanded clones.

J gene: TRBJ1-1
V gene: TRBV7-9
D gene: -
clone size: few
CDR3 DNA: TGTGCCAGCAGCTTAGTTTCCACGGGTTTCGCTGAAGCTTTCTTT
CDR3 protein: CASSLVSTGFAEAFF

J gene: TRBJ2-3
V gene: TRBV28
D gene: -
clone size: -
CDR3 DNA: TGTGCCAGCAGTCAACCCGTTACAGGGTTTGCCTTAGATGCGCAGTATTTT
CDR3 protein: CASSQPVTGFALDAQYF

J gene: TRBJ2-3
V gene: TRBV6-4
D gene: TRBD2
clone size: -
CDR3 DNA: TGTGCCAGCAGCCTCAACCCGGGACTAGCGGGGCAGGGTACGCAGTATTTT
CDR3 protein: CASSLNPGLAGQGTQYF

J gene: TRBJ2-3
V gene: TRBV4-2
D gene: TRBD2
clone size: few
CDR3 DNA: TGTGCCAGCAGCTTCCGACTAGCGGGGGCTGCAGATACGCAGTATTTT
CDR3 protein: CASSFRLAGAADTQYF

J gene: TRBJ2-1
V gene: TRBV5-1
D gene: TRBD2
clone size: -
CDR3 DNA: TGCGCCAGCAGCTTGCGGCTAGCGGGGGAGAGTGAGCAGTTCTTC
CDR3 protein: CASSLRLAGESEQFF

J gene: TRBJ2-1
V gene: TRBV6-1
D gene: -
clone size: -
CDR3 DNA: TGTGCCAGCAGTGGGGACGACTCGAGCTCCTACAATGAGCAGTTCTTC
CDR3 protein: CASSGDDSSSYNEQFF

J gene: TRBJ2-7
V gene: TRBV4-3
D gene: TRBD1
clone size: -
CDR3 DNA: TGCGCCAGCAGCCAAGCCCCAGGGGGCTACGAGCAGTACTTC
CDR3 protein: CASSQAPGGYEQYF

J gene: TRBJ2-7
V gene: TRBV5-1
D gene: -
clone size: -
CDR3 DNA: TGCGCCAGCAGCTTGGGGCCAGGAGCCTTAACGACCGAGCAGTACTTC
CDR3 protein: CASSLGPGALTTEQYF

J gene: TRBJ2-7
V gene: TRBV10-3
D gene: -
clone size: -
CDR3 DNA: TGTGCCATCAGTTCCCAGACCCCTTACGAATACGAGCAGTACTTC
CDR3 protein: CAISSQTPYEYEQYF

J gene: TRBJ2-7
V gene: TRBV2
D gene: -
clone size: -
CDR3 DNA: TGTGCCAGCAGTGGGCAGGGGTCACCTTACGAGCAGTACTTC
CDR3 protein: CASSGQGSPYEQYF

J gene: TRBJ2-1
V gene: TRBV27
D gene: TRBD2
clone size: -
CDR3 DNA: TGTGCCAGCAGCCTTAGCGGGAGTGAGGGCAATGAGCAGTTCTTC
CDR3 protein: CASSLSGSEGNEQFF

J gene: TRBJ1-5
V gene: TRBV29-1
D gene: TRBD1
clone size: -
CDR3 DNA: TGCAGCGTTACCACCATGACAGGGTCCAATCAGCCCCAGCATTTT
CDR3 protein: CSVTTMTGSNQPQHF

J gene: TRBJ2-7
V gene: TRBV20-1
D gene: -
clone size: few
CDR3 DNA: TGCAGTGCTAGAGATGGCAGGGAAAGCTCCTACGAGCAGTACTTC
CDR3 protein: CSARDGRESSYEQYF

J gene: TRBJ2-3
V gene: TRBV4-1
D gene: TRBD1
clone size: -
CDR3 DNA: TGCGCCAGCAGCCAGGAGACAGGGGCTGCAGATACGCAGTATTTT
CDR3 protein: CASSQETGAADTQYF

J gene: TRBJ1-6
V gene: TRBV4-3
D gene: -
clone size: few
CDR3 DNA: TGCGCCAGCAGCCCAGACAGTAATTCACCCCTCCACTTT
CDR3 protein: CASSPDSNSPLHF

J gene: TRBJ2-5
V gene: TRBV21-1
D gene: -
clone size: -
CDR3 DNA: TGTGCCAGCAGCAAAGTTTTCAGGGTAACGGGAGAGACCCAGTACTTC
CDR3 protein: CASSKVFRVTGETQYF

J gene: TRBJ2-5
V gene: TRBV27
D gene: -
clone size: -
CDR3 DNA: TGTGCCAGCAGTACCTTACAGGGGCGGGAGCAGTACTTC
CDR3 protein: CASSTLQGREQYF

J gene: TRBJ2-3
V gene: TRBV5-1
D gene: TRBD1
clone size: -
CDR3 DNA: TGCGCCAGCAGCTTGGCCGCCGGGACAGGGCTCACAGATACGCAGTATTTT
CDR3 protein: CASSLAAGTGLTDTQYF

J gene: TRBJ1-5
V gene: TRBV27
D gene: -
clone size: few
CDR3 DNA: TGTGCCAGCAGTTTATCTGGCAGCTATAGCAATCAGCCCCAGCATTTT
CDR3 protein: CASSLSGSYSNQPQHF

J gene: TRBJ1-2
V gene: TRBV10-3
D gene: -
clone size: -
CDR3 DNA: TGTGCCGCCGGGACGTCAATTAACTATGGCTACACCTTC
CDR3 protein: CAAGTSINYGYTF

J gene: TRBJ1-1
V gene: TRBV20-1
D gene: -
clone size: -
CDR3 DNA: TGCAGTGCTAGAGAGGCGGACGGGGGGAACACTGAAGCTTTCTTT
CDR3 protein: CSAREADGGNTEAFF

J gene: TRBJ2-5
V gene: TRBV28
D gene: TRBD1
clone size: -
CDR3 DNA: TGTGCCAGCAGTTTCGACAGGGAATACGAGACCCAGTACTTC
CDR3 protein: CASSFDREYETQYF

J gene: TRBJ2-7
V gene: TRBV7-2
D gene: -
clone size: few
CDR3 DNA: TGTGCCAGCAGCCCCGGTCTCCTTTACGAGCAGTACTTC
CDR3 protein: CASSPGLLYEQYF

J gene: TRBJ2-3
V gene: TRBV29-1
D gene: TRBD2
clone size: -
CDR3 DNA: TGCAGCGTTGTGAGGGAGGGTTTCACAGATACGCAGTATTTT
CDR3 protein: CSVVREGFTDTQYF

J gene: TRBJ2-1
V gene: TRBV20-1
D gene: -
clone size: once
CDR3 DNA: TGCAGTGCAGGGGGGCCGGCCTACAATGAGCAGTTCTTC
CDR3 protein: CSAGGPAYNEQFF

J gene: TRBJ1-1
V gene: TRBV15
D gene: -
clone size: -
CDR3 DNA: TGTGCCACCAGTCCAGGGCGCAACACTGAAGCTTTCTTT
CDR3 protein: CATSPGRNTEAFF

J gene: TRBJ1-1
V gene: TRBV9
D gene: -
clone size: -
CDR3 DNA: TGTGCCAGCAGCGTAGAAGGTGAGAGCAGTGCTTTCTTT
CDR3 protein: CASSVEGESSAFF

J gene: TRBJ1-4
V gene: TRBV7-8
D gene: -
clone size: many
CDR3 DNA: TGTGCCAGCAGCTTCTCAGATAGGGGTGAAAAACTGTTTTTT
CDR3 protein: CASSFSDRGEKLFF

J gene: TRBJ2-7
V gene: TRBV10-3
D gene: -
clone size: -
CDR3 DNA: TGTGCCATCAGTGAGTCTAAGGGGAACGGCGAGCAGTACTTC
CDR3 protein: CAISESKGNGEQYF

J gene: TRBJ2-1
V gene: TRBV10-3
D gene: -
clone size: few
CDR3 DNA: TGTGCCATCAGTGAAGACAGGAGCTCCTGCAATGAGCAGTTCTTC
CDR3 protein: CAISEDRSSCNEQFF

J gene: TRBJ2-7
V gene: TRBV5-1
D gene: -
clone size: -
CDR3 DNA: TGCGCCAGCAGCTTGGACCCAGGGCCCTCTTACGAGCAGTACTTC
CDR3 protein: CASSLDPGPSYEQYF

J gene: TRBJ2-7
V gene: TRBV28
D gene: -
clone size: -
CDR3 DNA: TGTGCCAGCAGTTTCTGGGGCGAGCAGTACTTC
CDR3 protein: CASSFWGEQYF

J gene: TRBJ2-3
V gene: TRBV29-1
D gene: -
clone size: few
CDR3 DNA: TGCAGCGTAGCCTCAAGGGGCACAGATACGCAGTATTTT
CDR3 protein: CSVASRGTDTQYF

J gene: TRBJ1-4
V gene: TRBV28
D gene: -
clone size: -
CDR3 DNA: TGTGCCAGCGCCCATATTGGGGACCTTACTGAAAAACTGTTTTTT
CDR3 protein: CASAHIGDLTEKLFF

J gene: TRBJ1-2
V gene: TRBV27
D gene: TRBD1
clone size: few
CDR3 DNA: TGTGCCAGCAGTCCGACAGGGAAAGCTAACTATGGCTACACCTTC
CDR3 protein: CASSPTGKANYGYTF

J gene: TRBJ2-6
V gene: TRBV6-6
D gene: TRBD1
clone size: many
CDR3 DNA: TGTGCCAGCAGTTCAGGGGGCTCTGGGGCCAACGTCCTGACTTTC
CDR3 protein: CASSSGGSGANVLTF

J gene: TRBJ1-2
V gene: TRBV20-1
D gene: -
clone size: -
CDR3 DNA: TGCAGTGCTGGTGGACGGTCCACCGCCGCCTATGGCTACACCTTC
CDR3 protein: CSAGGRSTAAYGYTF

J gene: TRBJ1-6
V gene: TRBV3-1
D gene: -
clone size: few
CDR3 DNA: TGTGCCAGCAGCCAAGGGCAAAATAATTCACCCCTCCACTTT
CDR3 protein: CASSQGQNNSPLHF

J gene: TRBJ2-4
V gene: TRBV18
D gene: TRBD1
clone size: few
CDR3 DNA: TGTGCCAGCTCAGAGGGACAGGACATTCAGTACTTC
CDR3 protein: CASSEGQDIQYF

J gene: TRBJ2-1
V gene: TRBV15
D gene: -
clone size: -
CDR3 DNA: TGTGCCACCAGCAGAGATACGGACAGAAGATACAATGAGCAGTTCTTC
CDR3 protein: CATSRDTDRRYNEQFF

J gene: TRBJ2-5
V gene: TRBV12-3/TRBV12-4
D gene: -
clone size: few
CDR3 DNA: TGTGCCAGCAGGTCTCCCCTTTACGAGCTGTACTTC
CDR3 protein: CASRSPLYELYF

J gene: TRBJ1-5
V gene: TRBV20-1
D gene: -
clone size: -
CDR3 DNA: TGCAGTGCTAGGGGCCAGGGAGGGCAGCCCCAGCATTTT
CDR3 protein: CSARGQGGQPQHF

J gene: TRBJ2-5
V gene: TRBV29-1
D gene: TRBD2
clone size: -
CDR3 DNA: TGCAGCGTTGCGGGACTAGTCAATTTGGGGAAAGAGACCCAGTACTTC
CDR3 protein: CSVAGLVNLGKETQYF

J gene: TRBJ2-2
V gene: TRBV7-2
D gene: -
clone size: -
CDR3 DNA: TGTGCCAGCAGCTTAGAGGGGGGCCGGACCGGGGAGCTGTTTTTT
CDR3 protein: CASSLEGGRTGELFF